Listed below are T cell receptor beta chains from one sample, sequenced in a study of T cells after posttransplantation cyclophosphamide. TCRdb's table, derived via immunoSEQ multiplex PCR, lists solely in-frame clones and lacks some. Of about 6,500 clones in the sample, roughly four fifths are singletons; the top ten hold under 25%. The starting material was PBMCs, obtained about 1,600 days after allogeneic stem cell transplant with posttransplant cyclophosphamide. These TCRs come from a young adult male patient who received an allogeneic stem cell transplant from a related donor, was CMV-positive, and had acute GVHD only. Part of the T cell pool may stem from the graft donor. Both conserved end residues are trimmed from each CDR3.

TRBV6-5,ASSPLRSYNEQF
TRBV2,ASSEDRVEQF
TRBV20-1,SAFFGNTIY
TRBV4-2,ASSQDSPPRNEKLF
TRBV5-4,ASSPRDSRNEQF
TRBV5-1,ASSKIQGGNTEAF
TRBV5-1,ASSVNLRGADFYGYT
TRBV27,ASSLSYSSYEQY
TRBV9,ASSETGGEIEQY
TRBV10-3,AITRGFSYNEQF
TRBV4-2,ASQQERGTYNEQF
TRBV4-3,ASSHTTVGGQGYTGELF
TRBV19,ASSRRTGYNEQF
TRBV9,ASSTLQGARDGYT
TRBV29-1,SVLTANEKLF
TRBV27,ASSLSPGSEQY
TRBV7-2,ASSSRTLSNQPQH
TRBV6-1,ASNARVDSPLH
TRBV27,ASSFRTGAYGYT
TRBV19,ASSVLTGWNQPQH
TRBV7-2,ASSADRGFVETQY
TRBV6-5,ASSRRGYQETQY
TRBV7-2,ASSPGGNTIY
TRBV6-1,ASSERGHYNSPLH
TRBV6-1,ASSETPSSGNTIY
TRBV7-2,ASSPGDRGLDQPQH
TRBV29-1,SVVAGVAGDTQY
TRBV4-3,ASSQGSSSGGSETQY
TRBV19,ASSVDRGSGELF
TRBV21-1,ASSNSGSEQY
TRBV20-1,SGLLADLQF
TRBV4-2,ASSQDLAGYADTQY
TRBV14,ASSPTGTQSYEQY
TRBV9,ASSPGLVDSPLH
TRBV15,ATSRDPLGTGNTEAF
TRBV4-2,ASSQGTGRTEAF
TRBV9,ASSVAGIHTEAF
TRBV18,ASSPIRDSVNYGYT